This is a list of T cell receptor beta chains from one sample in a study of CD8+CD57+ T cells in acquired aplastic anemia. TCRdb reprocessed the reads via MiXCR and lists one record per CDR3 protein. The profile shows 180,000 or so distinct CDR3 sequences, over 40% of them singletons. Sequences were obtained from sorted CD4+, CD8+, or CD8+CD57+ T cells (not recorded which) from PBMCs. The receptor source for this set is a human donor with aplastic anemia. Each CDR3 is given with its conserved first and last residue. Each record gives: clone size, V gene, J gene, D gene, CDR3 protein, CDR3 DNA. A D gene is named only where the DNA matches it firmly. A clone size is listed for some rows: how often the clone was seen (once, few, many), or a class if it is expanded.

clone size: .; V gene: TRBV29-1; J gene: TRBJ2-2; D gene: TRBD1; CDR3 protein: CSARQGTGTGELFF; CDR3 DNA: TGCAGCGCTAGACAGGGGACGGGGACCGGGGAGCTGTTTTTT
clone size: few; V gene: TRBV12-3/TRBV12-4; J gene: TRBJ1-1; D gene: .; CDR3 protein: CASSPRSEGNTEAFF; CDR3 DNA: TGTGCCAGCAGTCCCCGTAGTGAGGGGAACACTGAAGCTTTCTTT
clone size: many; V gene: TRBV6-1; J gene: TRBJ2-7; D gene: .; CDR3 protein: CASSPTYEQYF; CDR3 DNA: TGTGCCAGCAGTCCAACCTACGAGCAGTACTTC
clone size: .; V gene: TRBV24-1; J gene: TRBJ1-4; D gene: .; CDR3 protein: CATSDPGQGGEKLFF; CDR3 DNA: TGTGCCACCAGTGACCCGGGACAAGGAGGTGAAAAACTGTTTTTT
clone size: .; V gene: TRBV29-1; J gene: TRBJ2-7; D gene: .; CDR3 protein: CSVGHSETYEQYF; CDR3 DNA: TGCAGCGTTGGTCACAGTGAGACGTACGAGCAGTACTTC
clone size: .; V gene: TRBV29-1; J gene: TRBJ2-1; D gene: TRBD2; CDR3 protein: CSDGTSGKNEQFF; CDR3 DNA: TGCAGCGACGGGACTAGCGGGAAGAATGAGCAGTTCTTC
clone size: .; V gene: TRBV7-3; J gene: TRBJ2-3; D gene: .; CDR3 protein: CASSFRTSSTDTQYF; CDR3 DNA: TGTGCCAGCAGCTTCCGGACTTCTAGCACAGATACGCAGTATTTT
clone size: .; V gene: TRBV7-9; J gene: TRBJ1-2; D gene: .; CDR3 protein: CASSLAAGTAYGYTF; CDR3 DNA: TGTGCCAGCAGCTTGGCAGCCGGGACGGCCTATGGCTACACCTTC
clone size: .; V gene: TRBV7-6; J gene: TRBJ2-3; D gene: .; CDR3 protein: CASSSWADTQYF; CDR3 DNA: TGTGCCAGCAGCTCCTGGGCAGATACGCAGTATTTT
clone size: .; V gene: TRBV20-1; J gene: TRBJ1-4; D gene: .; CDR3 protein: CSARKGGGNEKLFF; CDR3 DNA: TGCAGTGCTAGGAAAGGTGGAGGGAATGAAAAACTGTTTTTT
clone size: .; V gene: TRBV11-1; J gene: TRBJ2-3; D gene: TRBD2; CDR3 protein: CASSLSPSGRAGTDTQYF; CDR3 DNA: TGTGCCAGCAGCTTGTCTCCTAGCGGGAGGGCAGGCACAGATACGCAGTATTTT
clone size: .; V gene: TRBV15; J gene: TRBJ1-2; D gene: TRBD1; CDR3 protein: CATSREGQGMGYTF; CDR3 DNA: TGTGCCACCAGCAGAGAGGGACAGGGTATGGGCTACACCTTC
clone size: once; V gene: TRBV6-1; J gene: TRBJ2-5; D gene: .; CDR3 protein: CASRRLETQYF; CDR3 DNA: TGTGCCAGCAGGAGATTGGAGACCCAGTACTTC
clone size: .; V gene: TRBV10-3; J gene: TRBJ2-2; D gene: .; CDR3 protein: CAISDGPGTSVTGELFF; CDR3 DNA: TGTGCCATCAGTGACGGCCCCGGGACATCTGTCACCGGGGAGCTGTTTTTT
clone size: few; V gene: TRBV18; J gene: TRBJ1-1; D gene: .; CDR3 protein: CASSPAMNTEAFF; CDR3 DNA: TGTGCCAGCTCTCCGGCCATGAACACTGAAGCTTTCTTT
clone size: many; V gene: TRBV29-1; J gene: TRBJ2-1; D gene: .; CDR3 protein: CSGEGVNEQFF; CDR3 DNA: TGCAGCGGGGAAGGCGTCAATGAGCAGTTCTTC
clone size: many; V gene: TRBV7-2; J gene: TRBJ1-2; D gene: TRBD1; CDR3 protein: CASSPLMGQGVGGYTF; CDR3 DNA: TGTGCCAGCAGCCCACTAATGGGACAGGGGGTAGGTGGCTACACCTTC
clone size: many; V gene: TRBV7-7; J gene: TRBJ2-1; D gene: TRBD2; CDR3 protein: CASSLGAGTSGTYEQFF; CDR3 DNA: TGTGCCAGCAGCTTGGGGGCCGGGACTAGCGGGACCTATGAGCAGTTCTTC
clone size: many; V gene: TRBV10-3; J gene: TRBJ1-6; D gene: TRBD1; CDR3 protein: CAISESGQGAAPFSF; CDR3 DNA: TGTGCCATCAGTGAGTCCGGACAGGGGGCAGCCCCCTTTTCATTT
clone size: few; V gene: TRBV18; J gene: TRBJ2-3; D gene: .; CDR3 protein: CASSKDRTDTQYF; CDR3 DNA: TGTGCCAGCTCAAAGGACAGAACAGATACGCAGTATTTT
clone size: .; V gene: TRBV10-3; J gene: TRBJ1-3; D gene: .; CDR3 protein: CASSAEGRTIYF; CDR3 DNA: TGTGCCAGCAGTGCGGAGGGACGCACCATATATTTT
clone size: .; V gene: TRBV7-7; J gene: TRBJ2-5; D gene: .; CDR3 protein: CASSVTLEETQYF; CDR3 DNA: TGTGCTAGCAGCGTGACCCTAGAGGAGACCCAGTACTTC
clone size: .; V gene: TRBV10-3; J gene: TRBJ1-5; D gene: .; CDR3 protein: CAIGGGEDQPQHF; CDR3 DNA: TGTGCCATCGGGGGAGGTGAAGATCAGCCCCAGCATTTT
clone size: .; V gene: TRBV2; J gene: TRBJ2-5; D gene: TRBD2; CDR3 protein: CASSVGLAGNRETQYF; CDR3 DNA: TGTGCCAGCAGCGTGGGGCTAGCGGGCAATCGCGAGACCCAGTACTTC
clone size: .; V gene: TRBV20-1; J gene: TRBJ1-2; D gene: TRBD1; CDR3 protein: CSATGGVDGYTF; CDR3 DNA: TGCAGTGCTACAGGGGGCGTAGATGGCTACACCTTC
clone size: .; V gene: TRBV6-1; J gene: TRBJ1-4; D gene: .; CDR3 protein: CASSEALTILRFGEKLFF; CDR3 DNA: TGTGCCAGCAGTGAAGCACTCACAATCCTACGGTTTGGTGAAAAACTGTTTTTT
clone size: many; V gene: TRBV7-2; J gene: TRBJ2-6; D gene: .; CDR3 protein: CASSNSGANVLTF; CDR3 DNA: TGTGCCAGCAGCAACTCTGGGGCCAACGTCCTGACTTTC
clone size: .; V gene: TRBV24-1; J gene: TRBJ2-3; D gene: TRBD2; CDR3 protein: CATTEGSGGAIDTQYF; CDR3 DNA: TGTGCCACCACTGAGGGTAGCGGGGGGGCAATAGATACGCAGTATTTT
clone size: .; V gene: TRBV19; J gene: TRBJ2-7; D gene: .; CDR3 protein: CASSISKAYEQYF; CDR3 DNA: TGTGCCAGTAGTATCTCCAAAGCCTACGAGCAGTACTTC
clone size: many; V gene: TRBV7-2; J gene: TRBJ2-3; D gene: TRBD2; CDR3 protein: CASARGAGGSDTQYF; CDR3 DNA: TGTGCCAGCGCCCGAGGGGCGGGAGGATCGGATACGCAGTATTTT
clone size: .; V gene: TRBV6-1; J gene: TRBJ1-1; D gene: .; CDR3 protein: CASRQGEIVTEASF; CDR3 DNA: TGTGCCAGCAGACAGGGTGAAATAGTCACTGAGGCTTCCTTT
clone size: many; V gene: TRBV20-1; J gene: TRBJ2-5; D gene: TRBD2; CDR3 protein: CSARDIGHSGTSGRKETQYF; CDR3 DNA: TGCAGTGCTAGAGATATAGGACATTCCGGGACTAGCGGGAGGAAAGAGACCCAGTACTTC
clone size: many; V gene: TRBV19; J gene: TRBJ1-2; D gene: .; CDR3 protein: CASSRGGVNDGYTF; CDR3 DNA: TGTGCCAGTAGTAGAGGAGGGGTTAACGATGGCTACACCTTC
clone size: .; V gene: TRBV24-1; J gene: TRBJ2-3; D gene: .; CDR3 protein: CATSVQGGTDTQYF; CDR3 DNA: TGTGCCACCAGTGTCCAGGGTGGTACAGATACGCAGTATTTT
clone size: few; V gene: TRBV9; J gene: TRBJ1-1; D gene: .; CDR3 protein: CASSVAEGEAFF; CDR3 DNA: TGTGCCAGCAGCGTAGCAGAGGGTGAAGCTTTCTTT
clone size: .; V gene: TRBV9; J gene: TRBJ2-7; D gene: .; CDR3 protein: CASSVDARGSEQYF; CDR3 DNA: TGTGCCAGCAGCGTAGATGCTAGGGGGAGTGAGCAGTACTTC
clone size: .; V gene: TRBV2; J gene: TRBJ1-1; D gene: TRBD1; CDR3 protein: CASTWQGAGTEAFF; CDR3 DNA: TGTGCCAGCACTTGGCAGGGGGCAGGGACTGAAGCTTTCTTT
clone size: .; V gene: TRBV29-1; J gene: TRBJ1-1; D gene: .; CDR3 protein: CSVVASWAGRNTEAFF; CDR3 DNA: TGCAGCGTTGTTGCTTCTTGGGCAGGGAGGAACACTGAAGCTTTCTTT
clone size: many; V gene: TRBV2; J gene: TRBJ1-5; D gene: TRBD1; CDR3 protein: CASSLDRVNNQPQHF; CDR3 DNA: TGTGCCAGCAGTCTTGACAGGGTAAACAATCAGCCCCAGCATTTT
clone size: .; V gene: TRBV5-1; J gene: TRBJ2-1; D gene: TRBD1; CDR3 protein: CASTEGQGHEQFF; CDR3 DNA: TGCGCCAGCACCGAAGGACAGGGGCATGAGCAGTTCTTC
clone size: many; V gene: TRBV9; J gene: TRBJ2-1; D gene: .; CDR3 protein: CASSARGVSYNEQFF; CDR3 DNA: TGTGCCAGCAGCGCAAGGGGAGTCTCCTACAATGAGCAGTTCTTC
clone size: many; V gene: TRBV2; J gene: TRBJ1-1; D gene: .; CDR3 protein: CASKWQRVAEAFF; CDR3 DNA: TGTGCCAGTAAATGGCAGAGGGTCGCTGAAGCTTTCTTT
clone size: many; V gene: TRBV5-1; J gene: TRBJ2-3; D gene: .; CDR3 protein: CASSPIEDTQYF; CDR3 DNA: TGCGCCAGCAGCCCCATTGAAGATACGCAGTATTTT
clone size: many; V gene: TRBV5-1; J gene: TRBJ2-7; D gene: .; CDR3 protein: CASSASRTYEQYF; CDR3 DNA: TGCGCCAGCAGCGCCTCCAGGACCTACGAGCAGTACTTC
clone size: many; V gene: TRBV5-1; J gene: TRBJ2-7; D gene: .; CDR3 protein: CASSLDEGYSEQYF; CDR3 DNA: TGCGCCAGCAGCTTGGATGAGGGGTACAGCGAGCAGTACTTC
clone size: few; V gene: TRBV29-1; J gene: TRBJ2-7; D gene: TRBD1; CDR3 protein: CSVTGGATYEQYF; CDR3 DNA: TGCAGCGTGACAGGGGGCGCGACCTACGAGCAGTACTTC
clone size: .; V gene: TRBV10-3; J gene: TRBJ2-5; D gene: .; CDR3 protein: CASSFSGGLETQYF; CDR3 DNA: TGTGCCAGCAGTTTTTCGGGCGGGTTAGAGACCCAGTACTTC
clone size: once; V gene: TRBV13; J gene: TRBJ1-1; D gene: .; CDR3 protein: CASTIFDRMGGDEAFF; CDR3 DNA: TGTGCCAGCACCATCTTCGACCGAATGGGAGGCGATGAAGCTTTCTTT
clone size: .; V gene: TRBV7-2; J gene: TRBJ2-7; D gene: TRBD2; CDR3 protein: CASSAGGGAVREQYF; CDR3 DNA: TGTGCCAGCAGTGCTGGCGGGGGGGCGGTACGCGAGCAGTACTTC
clone size: .; V gene: TRBV24-1; J gene: TRBJ2-7; D gene: .; CDR3 protein: CATSDRATYEQYF; CDR3 DNA: TGTGCCACCAGTGATAGGGCCACCTACGAGCAGTACTTC
clone size: .; V gene: TRBV7-3; J gene: TRBJ2-7; D gene: .; CDR3 protein: CASSLYSVLEEQYF; CDR3 DNA: TGTGCCAGCAGCTTATACAGCGTCCTTGAGGAGCAGTACTTC
clone size: .; V gene: TRBV25-1; J gene: TRBJ2-7; D gene: .; CDR3 protein: CASSPGSRGQYF; CDR3 DNA: TGTGCCAGCAGTCCAGGGTCGAGGGGGCAGTACTTC
clone size: many; V gene: TRBV7-2; J gene: TRBJ2-7; D gene: TRBD2; CDR3 protein: CASSSRGAGDRYEQYF; CDR3 DNA: TGTGCCAGCAGCTCCCGGGGAGCGGGAGATCGCTACGAGCAGTACTTC
clone size: .; V gene: TRBV5-1; J gene: TRBJ2-7; D gene: .; CDR3 protein: CASSLALGQSYEQYF; CDR3 DNA: TGCGCCAGCAGCTTGGCCCTTGGACAGTCCTACGAGCAGTACTTC
clone size: .; V gene: TRBV15; J gene: TRBJ2-3; D gene: TRBD1; CDR3 protein: CATSSHRGSGDTQYF; CDR3 DNA: TGTGCCACCAGCAGTCACAGGGGGTCCGGAGATACGCAGTATTTT